The clone carrying this TCR beta chain was seen only once. Its antigen is still unknown. TCRdb passed the reads through MiXCR, listing each CDR3 protein once. Altogether approximately 590,000 distinct CDR3 sequences are present, just under 40% being singletons, with the ten largest covering 48%. This record belongs to a study of T cell repertoires in cytomegalovirus infection. Background on the study: Use of recently identified HLA-C-restricted and well-studied HLA-B-restricted CMV epitopes was part of the study. Public TCR beta signatures provided an indication of both CMV infection and a matching HLA type.

General study results and limits: The study found HLA-C-restricted CMV-specific TCR beta clonotypes dominating the ex vivo response. CMV carriers with the relevant HLA were identified by cumulative public TCR beta family frequency.

This sequence was found in a human donor in good health (CMV status not recorded). Some clones in this sample may be carry-over from other donors' samples. Specimen: cultured PBMCs, collected from culture after CMV antigen stimulation.

The CDR3 bases are TGTGCCAGCAGCCTTACCTTAGACGGGCAGTACTTC. It yields the protein CASSLTLDGQYF. This rearrangement joins TRBV2 to TRBJ2-7; D gene unclear. This CDR3 is built from 12 residues. In germline, CDR1 is SNHLY, CDR2 FYNNEI. V was shortened by 6 bases and J by 9 bases, with 15 bases between the two germline ends.